The T cell receptor beta chain described here comes from a study of blood T cell repertoires in COVID-19. This CDR3 is 15 amino acids long. Trimming removed 4 bases from V and 4 bases from J, with 14 bases in between. Germline lookup yields CDR1 MNHEY and CDR2 SVGAGI. This clone was counted between two and nine times. The assay was immunoSEQ multiplex PCR, and TCRdb's table has in-frame clones only and misses some. The table has about 240,000 clones, roughly 87% seen once; the top ten hold just over 2.5%. Sequenced material: PBMCs or T cells enriched from blood (not recorded which). The sequence was collected from a woman aged 25 to 45 with acute COVID-19. The chain joins TRBV6-5 to TRBJ1-3; no definite D call. The CDR3 protein is CASSFGGREGNTIYF. CDR3 sequence (DNA): TGTGCCAGCAGTTTCGGAGGGAGGGAGGGAAACACCATATATTTT.